Following are 12 T cell receptor beta chains from one sample sequenced in a study of tumor-infiltrating lymphocytes in primary liver carcinoma. Joint extraction of RNA and DNA used roughly 20-32 mg of bulk tissue that was unsorted. Making TCR beta cDNA involved around 540 ng total RNA and a constant-region primer. Modified slightly, ARM-PCR produced TCR beta libraries over three nested multiplex PCR rounds. Use of TRBV1-TRBV30 forward primers with a C-beta reverse primer characterized the first two PCR rounds, which lasted roughly 9 cycles each. Using its own MiXCR run on the multiplex PCR reads, TCRdb lists one record per CDR3 protein. The sample holds tens of thousands of distinct CDR3 sequences, under 75% seen once. The specimen was tumor-adjacent normal liver tissue. The receptors originated from a man aged 40-49 years with primary liver carcinoma and hepatitis B virus infection.

As regards this clonotype: A read error may account for a junction end that differs from germline. The chain combines TRBV4-2 with TRBJ2-7; 11 bases map to TRBD2. Germline assignment: CDR1 LGHNA and CDR2 YNFKEQ. The CDR3 is made up of 16 amino acids. The CDR3: CASRQATSGVSYEQYF. CDR3 DNA sequence: TGTGCCAGTAGGCAAGCGACTAGCGGGGTTTCCTACGAGCAATACTTC.

The V call is TRBV11-1, the J call TRBJ2-7; D not resolved. This CDR3 has 16 residues. CDR1 and CDR2 from the germline V gene are SGHAT and FQDESV (reference sequence). The CDR3 nucleotides read TGTGCAGGCAGCTCAAGAGGCTCTTTCGGCCTCTACGAGCAGTACTTC. Translated, it gives CAGSSRGSFGLYEQYF.

The genes are TRBV5-5 and TRBJ2-5; perhaps TRBD2 as D (6 bases). Germline V gene sequence: CDR1 SGHKS, CDR2 YYEKEE (reference sequence). This CDR3 is 13 amino acids long. This CDR3 is CPSSPMGGETQYF. The CDR3 DNA reads TGTCCTAGCAGCCCGATGGGGGGAGAGACCCAGTACTTC.

About this clonotype: A read error may account for a junction end that differs from germline. The rearrangement uses TRBV11-2 and TRBJ2-7; D assignment may be TRBD1 or TRBD2 (5 bases each). The CDR3 length is 17 residues. Germline CDR1 reads SGHAT; CDR2 reads FQNNGV. CDR3 nucleotide sequence: TGTGTCAGCAGTCCACTCGAGGGGCGCGGACTCGCCTACGAACAGTACTTC. Residues: CVSSPLEGRGLAYEQYF.

In the case of this clonotype: One end of the junction fails to match germline, which may point to a read error. The rearrangement joins TRBV6-2 or TRBV6-3 to TRBJ1-5, with D possibly being TRBD1 (6 bases). This CDR3 has 15 amino acids. Germline CDR1 MNHEY, CDR2 SVGEGT. CDR3 sequence (DNA): TGTGCCAGCAGTTTGGACAGTTATAGTAACCAGCCCCATCATTTT. This gives the protein CASSLDSYSNQPHHF.

Turning to this clonotype: A read error may produce the germline difference seen at one junction end. This chain uses TRBV7-9 with TRBJ2-5, with unresolved D. The CDR3 covers 11 residues. In germline, CDR1 is SEHNR, CDR2 FQNEAQ (reference sequence). The CDR3 nucleotides are TGCGCCAGCAGCAACCAAGAGACCCAGTACTTC. Its translation is CASSNQETQYF. Full variable domain (missing parts from reference TRBV7-9 and TRBJ2-5): DTGVSQNPRHKITKRGQNVTFRCDPISEHNRLYWYRQTLGQGPEFLTYFQNEAQLEKSRLLSDRFSAERPKGSFSTLEIQRTEQGDSAMYLCASSNQETQYFGPGTRLLVL.

In regard to this clonotype: The CDR3 does not close with the conserved phenylalanine or tryptophan, likely indicating a read error. The chain has TRBV6-5 and TRBJ2-1; 8 bases are shared with TRBD2. Germline V CDR1 and CDR2: MNHEY, SVGAGI. The CDR3 has 14 amino acids. J lost 13 bases, V lost 6 bases, and 14 bases had no gene match. The DNA of the CDR3 is TGTGCCAGCAGCCGATCGGGACTAGTTGGTGACCAGTTCTCC. As protein: CASSRSGLVGDQFS.

Points on this clonotype: At one boundary the junction diverges from the germline segment, which might be a read error. The rearrangement links TRBV29-1 to TRBJ2-1; D may be TRBD2 (6 bases). This CDR3 contains 10 residues. The V gene's germline CDR1 is SQVTM and CDR2 ANQGSEA. The CDR3 DNA is TGCAGGGGCACAGGTCGGGAGCGGTTCTTC. Residues: CRGTGRERFF.

The chain joins TRBV12-3 or TRBV12-4 to TRBJ2-4; maybe TRBD2 (6 bases). With 6 bases removed from V and 2 bases from J, the gap between germline ends came to 17 bases. This CDR3 has 16 residues. CDR3 nucleotides: TGTGCCAGCAGCCTGGGACCGGGGGAAACCAAAAACATTCAGTACTTC. Translating gives CASSLGPGETKNIQYF.

A remark on this clonotype: A much bigger clone sits one base away, suggesting this may be a read error. The chain is built from TRBV7-9 and TRBJ2-1, with 7 nucleotides matching TRBD1. The CDR3 consists of 16 residues. The germline gives CDR1 SEHNR, CDR2 FQNEAQ (reference sequence). The V and J ends lost 3 bases and 7 bases, in that order; junction bases with no gene match: 12. The CDR3 region is CASSLMGQKIKNEQFF. As DNA, the CDR3 is TGTGCCAGCAGCTTGATGGGACAGAAAATAAAGAATGAGCAGTTCTTC.

Notes on this clonotype: This may be a read error, as it is one base from a much larger clone. The J gene is TRBJ1-1, the V gene TRBV30; no clear D. CDR1 GTSNPN and CDR2 SVGIG come from the germline V gene (reference sequence). CDR3 length: 13 residues. The CDR3: CVWTVLTNTEAFF. CDR3 nucleotides: TGTGTCTGGACGGTACTTACCAACACTGAAGCTTTCTTT.

In its sample, this clonotype was seen many times. V and J are TRBV4-2 and TRBJ2-7, with D possibly called TRBD1 or TRBD2 (5 bases each). V lost 4 bases and J lost 3, with 13 bases in between. The CDR3 length is 14 residues. From germline, CDR1 is LGHNA and CDR2 YNFKEQ. CDR3 sequence: CASSPGTGNYEQYF. The CDR3 DNA reads TGTGCCAGCAGCCCCGGGACGGGTAACTACGAGCAGTACTTC.